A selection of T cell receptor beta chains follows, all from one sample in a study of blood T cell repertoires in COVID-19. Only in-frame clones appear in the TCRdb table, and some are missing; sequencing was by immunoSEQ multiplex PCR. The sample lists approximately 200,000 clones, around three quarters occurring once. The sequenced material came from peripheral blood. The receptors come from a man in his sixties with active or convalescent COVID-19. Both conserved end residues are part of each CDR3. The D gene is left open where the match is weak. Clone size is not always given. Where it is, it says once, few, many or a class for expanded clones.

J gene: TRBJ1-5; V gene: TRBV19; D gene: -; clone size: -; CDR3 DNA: TGTGCCAGTACTTTTACAGGGTCGGAGCCCCAGCATTTT; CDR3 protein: CASTFTGSEPQHF
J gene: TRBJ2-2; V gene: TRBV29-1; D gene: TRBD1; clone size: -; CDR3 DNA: TGCAGCGTTGAATTGTGGGGACAGGTCCCGAACACCGGGGAGCTGTTTTTT; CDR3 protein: CSVELWGQVPNTGELFF
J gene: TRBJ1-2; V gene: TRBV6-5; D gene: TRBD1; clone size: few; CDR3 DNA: TGTGCCAGCAGTTACCGCGAGAGGACAGGGAATGGCTACACCTTC; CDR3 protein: CASSYRERTGNGYTF
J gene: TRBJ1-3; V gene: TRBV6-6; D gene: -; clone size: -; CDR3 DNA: TGTGCCAGCAGTTACGGCCACAGCGGAAACACCATATATTTT; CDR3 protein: CASSYGHSGNTIYF
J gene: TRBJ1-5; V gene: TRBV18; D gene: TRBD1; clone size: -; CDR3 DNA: TGTGCCAGCTCCCCCGGGACAGAAAATCAGCCCCAGCATTTT; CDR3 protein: CASSPGTENQPQHF
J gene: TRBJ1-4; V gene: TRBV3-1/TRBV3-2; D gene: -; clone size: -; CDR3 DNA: TGTGCCAGCAGCCAAGACTTTGCGCGTTGGAGGGAAAAACTGTTTTTT; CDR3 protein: CASSQDFARWREKLFF
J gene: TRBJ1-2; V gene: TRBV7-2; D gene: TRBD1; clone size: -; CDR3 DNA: TGTGCCAGCAACAACCCCGGGACAGACTATGGCTACACCTTC; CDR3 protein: CASNNPGTDYGYTF
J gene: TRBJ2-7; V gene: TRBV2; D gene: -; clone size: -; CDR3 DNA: TGTGCCAGCAGTCCGGGACTTTGGGTCCACGAGCAGTACTTC; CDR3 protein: CASSPGLWVHEQYF
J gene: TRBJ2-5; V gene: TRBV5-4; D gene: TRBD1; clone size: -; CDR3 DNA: TGTGCCAGCAGCTGGATGGACAGGGGGCCTCAAGAGACCCAGTACTTC; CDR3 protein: CASSWMDRGPQETQYF
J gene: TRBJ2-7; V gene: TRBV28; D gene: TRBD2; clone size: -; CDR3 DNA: TGTGCCAGCAGTTGGCGACTAGCGGGAGGCTACGAGCAGTACTTC; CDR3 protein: CASSWRLAGGYEQYF
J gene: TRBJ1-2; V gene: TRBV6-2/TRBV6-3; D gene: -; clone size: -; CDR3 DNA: TGTGCCAGCAGTACCACAGTGGGAGATGGCTACACCTTC; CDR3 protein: CASSTTVGDGYTF
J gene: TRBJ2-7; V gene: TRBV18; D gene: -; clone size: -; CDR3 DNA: TGTGCCAGCTCACCCCCCGGCCAGGGTGACGAGCAGTACTTC; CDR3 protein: CASSPPGQGDEQYF
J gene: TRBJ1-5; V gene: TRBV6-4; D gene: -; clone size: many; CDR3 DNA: TGTGCCAGCAGTGTTGGGCTCAATCAGCCCCAGCATTTT; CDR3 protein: CASSVGLNQPQHF
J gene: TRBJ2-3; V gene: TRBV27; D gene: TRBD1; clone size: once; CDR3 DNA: TGTGCCAGCAGTTTAGGACAGGGGGAGGCAGATACGCAGTATTTT; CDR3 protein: CASSLGQGEADTQYF
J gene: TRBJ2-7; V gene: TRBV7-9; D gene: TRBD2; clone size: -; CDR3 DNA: TGTGCCAGCAGCCCCACCTCCGGGACTAGCGGGAGCCTAGGACAGTACTTC; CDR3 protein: CASSPTSGTSGSLGQYF